Below, 31 T cell receptor beta chains from the same sample are listed, as sequenced in a study of cytomegalovirus exposure and HLA in healthy donors. Repertoires were generated with immunoSEQ multiplex PCR, while TCRdb's copy carries only in-frame clones and drops some. Found here are over 85,000 clones, roughly 87% of them singletons; the top ten hold 1.5% to 2%. The sequencing input was PBMCs. The source of these receptors is a woman between 18 and 30 years old in good health and CMV-seronegative.

This chain uses TRBV28 with TRBJ2-7; D is possibly TRBD2 (6 bases). In germline, CDR1 is MDHEN, CDR2 SYDVKM. The V gene lost 5 bases and the J gene lost 5 bases, with 13 bases spanning the gap. The CDR3 runs 13 residues. CDR3 coding DNA: TGTGCCAGCAGTCCGCGACTAGTCCACGAGCAGTACTTC. Amino acids: CASSPRLVHEQYF.

The chain links TRBV29-1 to TRBJ2-5; tentative D call: TRBD1 (7 bases). V lost 2 bases and J lost 1, with 14 bases in between. This CDR3 comprises 15 residues. CDR1 SQVTM and CDR2 ANQGSEA come from the germline V gene. The CDR3 reads CSVERRGPPQETQYF. In DNA form, the CDR3 reads TGCAGCGTTGAACGGAGGGGGCCGCCCCAAGAGACCCAGTACTTC.

V usage is TRBV9 and J usage is TRBJ1-2, with D perhaps matching TRBD1 (6 bases). The germline V gene encodes CDR1 SGDLS and CDR2 YYNGEE. Trimming cost V 4 bases and J 4 bases, with 14 bases left between them. The CDR3 contains 14 residues. The CDR3 loop reads CASSLTGISYGYTF. CDR3 DNA: TGTGCCAGCAGCTTGACAGGAATCTCCTATGGCTACACCTTC. Filled out from reference TRBV9 and TRBJ1-2, the complete variable domain reads DSGVTQTPKHLITATGQRVTLRCSPRSGDLSVYWYQQSLDQGLQFLIQYYNGEERAKGNILERFSAQQFPDLHSELNLSSLELGDSALYFCASSLTGISYGYTFGSGTRLTVV.

The rearrangement joins TRBV7-9 to TRBJ1-2; D possibly corresponds to TRBD1 (6 bases). This CDR3 is 12 amino acids long. Germline V gene data show CDR1 as SEHNR and CDR2 as FQNEAQ (reference sequence). V lost 9 bases and J lost 7, with 15 bases in between. CDR3: CASVLTGSGYTF. The CDR3 DNA sequence: TGTGCCAGTGTTCTGACAGGCAGTGGCTACACCTTC.

V gene TRBV4-2 combines with J gene TRBJ2-2; D uncertain. V gave up 1 base and J gave up 1 base, with 10 bases separating them. Germline V gene sequence: CDR1 LGHNA, CDR2 YNFKEQ. The CDR3 is made up of 16 amino acids. The CDR3 nucleotides read TGTGCCAGCAGCCAAGTCCCTAATGGGAACACCGGGGAGCTGTTTTTT. It yields the protein CASSQVPNGNTGELFF.

This chain links TRBV15 with TRBJ2-7; TRBD2 aligns across 7 bases. The CDR3 loop spans 14 amino acids. V lost 1 base and J lost 2; bases outside the gene matches: 2. The germline V gene has CDR1 LNHNV and CDR2 YYDKDF (reference sequence). This CDR3 reads CATSRVSGAYEQYF. The CDR3 DNA reads TGTGCCACCAGCAGAGTGAGCGGGGCCTACGAGCAGTACTTC.

The chain combines TRBV7-8 with TRBJ2-5; 9 bases align to TRBD2. The CDR3 spans 18 residues. Germline V CDR1 and CDR2: SGHVS, FQNEAQ. With V trimmed by 2 bases and J by 0 bases, 10 bases remained unmatched. DNA for the CDR3: TGTGCCAGCAGCTTACTATCTGGCGCGGGGGGGAACCAAGAGACCCAGTACTTC. It yields the protein CASSLLSGAGGNQETQYF.

A single count supports this clone. J is TRBJ2-7 and V is TRBV28; D is uncertain. Germline assignment: CDR1 MDHEN and CDR2 SYDVKM. V lost 10 bases and J lost 0, with 10 bases in between. The CDR3 sequence is 12 residues long. CDR3 coding DNA: TGTGCCATCTTGGGCAGCTCCTACGAGCAGTACTTC. Translation gives CAILGSSYEQYF.

V usage is TRBV5-4 and J usage is TRBJ2-7, with TRBD2 as a possible D gene (6 bases). Germline V gene sequence: CDR1 SGHNT, CDR2 YYREEE (reference sequence). V was shortened by 3 bases and J by 3 bases, with 13 bases between the two germline ends. The CDR3 contains 14 residues. CDR3 in DNA: TGTGCCAGCAGCTCCAGACTAGGGCTCTACGAGCAGTACTTC. It specifies CASSSRLGLYEQYF.

This rearrangement joins TRBV4-1 to TRBJ2-2; TRBD2 matches at 7 bases. The CDR3 contains 20 residues. The germline V gene encodes CDR1 MGHRA and CDR2 YSYEKL. Unmatched junction bases numbered 14, after V lost 1 base and J lost 0 bases. CDR3 nucleotides: TGCGCCAGCAGCCAAGTACCTCCGGGACTACTAATCTCGAACACCGGGGAGCTGTTTTTT. The encoded protein is CASSQVPPGLLISNTGELFF.

The rearrangement links TRBV6-1 to TRBJ1-2, with D unclear. The CDR3 is made up of 13 amino acids. Trimming took off 2 bases at V and 8 bases at J, with 12 bases between the two ends. Looked up from germline, CDR1 is MNHNS and CDR2 is SASEGT. This CDR3 is CASSELEARGYTF. The CDR3 DNA reads TGTGCCAGCAGTGAATTGGAGGCTCGGGGCTACACCTTC.

The J gene is TRBJ2-2, the V gene TRBV9, with D perhaps matching TRBD2 (5 bases). The CDR3 extends over 15 amino acids. Trimming removed 0 bases at V and 4 bases at J, with 10 bases between. Per the germline V gene, CDR1 is SGDLS and CDR2 is YYNGEE. DNA of the CDR3: TGTGCCAGCAGCGTAGAACTAGTGGCCACCGGGGAGCTGTTTTTT. The encoded protein is CASSVELVATGELFF.

This clone appeared once. The chain recombines TRBV6-1 with TRBJ1-2; D perhaps matches TRBD1 (5 bases). This CDR3 comprises 19 residues. The V gene lost 3 bases and the J gene lost 0 bases, with 23 bases spanning the gap. The germline V gene has CDR1 MNHNS and CDR2 SASEGT. The DNA for the CDR3 is TGTGCCAGCAGTGATAAATCTATAGGACACCCGCCACCTAACTATGGCTACACCTTC. Translating gives CASSDKSIGHPPPNYGYTF.

This chain connects TRBV10-3 to TRBJ1-5; D gene ambiguous. This CDR3 has 14 residues. Germline CDR1 ENHRY, CDR2 SYGVKD. V was cut by 4 bases and J by 4 bases, with 11 bases left in between. CDR3: CAISVEDTNQPQHF. DNA for the CDR3: TGTGCCATCAGTGTAGAGGATACGAATCAGCCCCAGCATTTT.

The chain carries TRBV15 and TRBJ2-1; weak D call: TRBD1 (6 bases). The V gene lost 0 bases and the J gene lost 9 bases, with 9 bases spanning the gap. CDR3 length: 13 amino acids. Germline V lookup: CDR1 LNHNV, CDR2 YYDKDF (reference sequence). CDR3 in amino acids: CATSRDRGGEQFF. The CDR3 DNA follows: TGTGCCACCAGCAGAGATCGAGGGGGTGAGCAGTTCTTC.

CDR3 loop: CASSHGRGFGFGTEAFF. The DNA of the CDR3 is TGTGCCAGCAGTCACGGGAGGGGGTTTGGTTTCGGCACTGAAGCTTTCTTT. V gene TRBV27 combines with J gene TRBJ1-1, with a weak D call TRBD1 (6 bases). The germline V gene has CDR1 MNHEY and CDR2 SMNVEV (reference sequence). The V end lost 5 bases, the J end lost 4 bases, and 23 bases lay between the germline ends. CDR3 length equals 17 residues.

This chain connects TRBV4-1 to TRBJ1-4; 8 bases fit TRBD1. Trimming took 1 base from V and 5 from J; bases not matched to a gene: 0. There are 14 residues in the CDR3. Germline lookup yields CDR1 MGHRA and CDR2 YSYEKL. The CDR3 nucleotides read TGCGCCAGCAGCCAAGGACAGGGGAATGAAAAACTGTTTTTT. Its protein product is CASSQGQGNEKLFF.

This clone was seen only a few times. The genes are TRBV5-1 and TRBJ1-1; TRBD1 matches 11 bases. Per the germline V gene, CDR1 is SGHRS and CDR2 is YFSETQ. After removal of 4 bases from V and 4 bases from J, the junction contained 6 bases not matched to a gene. The CDR3 has 15 residues. The CDR3: CASSVTGTGGTEAFF. The CDR3 DNA reads as TGCGCCAGCAGCGTGACCGGGACAGGGGGCACTGAAGCTTTCTTT. Complete variable domain (other parts from reference TRBV5-1 and TRBJ1-1): KAGVTQTPRYLIKTRGQQVTLSCSPISGHRSVSWYQQTPGQGLQFLFEYFSETQRNKGNFPGRFSGRQFSNSRSEMNVSTLELGDSALYLCASSVTGTGGTEAFFGQGTRLTVV.

This chain joins TRBV28 and TRBJ2-7; D is ambiguous. CDR1 MDHEN and CDR2 SYDVKM come from the germline V gene. The CDR3 is 9 amino acids. Deletions cut 8 bases from V and 5 bases from J, with 4 bases between. The CDR3 DNA reads TGTGCCAGCGGCAACGAGCAGTACTTC. Protein sequence: CASGNEQYF.

A few counts support this clone. This chain links TRBV6-5 with TRBJ2-2; weak D call: TRBD2 (5 bases). The CDR3 runs to 13 residues. The germline gives CDR1 MNHEY, CDR2 SVGAGI. Between the trimmed V and J ends, which lost 8 bases and 5 bases, there was a span of 12 bases. This chain's CDR3 is CASAGVGTGELFF. CDR3 DNA: TGTGCCAGCGCCGGGGTAGGAACCGGGGAGCTGTTTTTT.

V and J are TRBV4-2 and TRBJ1-4; possibly TRBD1 for D (6 bases). Between the trimmed V and J ends, which lost 0 bases and 2 bases, there was a span of 13 bases. The CDR3 totals 17 residues. CDR1 is LGHNA and CDR2 is YNFKEQ in the germline V gene. The CDR3 DNA is TGTGCCAGCAGCCAAGAGGGGCAGGGGTGGACTAATGAAAAACTGTTTTTT. Its translation is CASSQEGQGWTNEKLFF.

This chain joins TRBV5-1 and TRBJ2-1, with 11 bases identical to TRBD2. Germline CDR1 is SGHRS and CDR2 is YFSETQ. With 3 bases clipped from V and 4 bases from J, the junction kept 6 bases outside the gene matches. This CDR3 has 16 residues. CDR3 residues: CASSWGTSGLYNEQFF. As DNA, the CDR3 is TGCGCCAGCAGCTGGGGGACTAGCGGATTATACAATGAGCAGTTCTTC.

The V gene is TRBV30, the J gene TRBJ2-7; D is perhaps TRBD1 (6 bases). CDR3 length: 12 amino acids. The germline V and J ends were trimmed by 2 bases and 5 bases, with 10 bases remaining between them. The V gene's germline CDR1 is GTSNPN and CDR2 SVGIG (reference sequence). CDR3 sequence reads: CAWSIQGNEQYF. DNA for the CDR3: TGTGCCTGGAGTATACAGGGCAACGAGCAGTACTTC.

V usage is TRBV28 and J usage is TRBJ1-2, with D maybe TRBD1 (6 bases). This CDR3 is built from 14 residues. Trimming removed 6 bases at V and 6 bases at J, with 17 bases between. Germline lookup yields CDR1 MDHEN and CDR2 SYDVKM. For the CDR3, the DNA is TGTGCCAGCAGCCCGTTGTCTGGGGGCGATGGCTACACCTTC. It is translated as CASSPLSGGDGYTF.

The chain joins TRBV7-2 to TRBJ2-2; 7 bases map to TRBD2. The CDR3 loop spans 15 amino acids. V lost 2 bases, J lost 3 bases, and 3 bases stayed unmatched. CDR1 and CDR2 (germline): SGHTA, FQGNSA. Here the CDR3 reads CASSLSGVDTGELFF. The CDR3, as DNA: TGTGCCAGCAGCTTAAGCGGGGTAGACACCGGGGAGCTGTTTTTT.

V and J are TRBV28 and TRBJ1-2; 7 bases are a match to TRBD1. The V segment lost 4 bases and the J segment 8 bases; nucleotides outside the gene matches: 7. The CDR3 spans 13 residues. Germline V gene sequence: CDR1 MDHEN, CDR2 SYDVKM. CDR3 amino acids: CASSSTGAWGYTF. The CDR3, as DNA: TGTGCCAGCAGTTCCACAGGGGCTTGGGGCTACACCTTC.

The V gene is TRBV5-6, the J gene TRBJ1-2; no definite D call. Per germline, CDR1 SGHDT and CDR2 YYEEEE. The CDR3 covers 14 residues. With 4 bases removed from V and 5 bases from J, the gap between germline ends came to 15 bases. The CDR3, as DNA: TGTGCCAGCAGCCCCGACACCGCCCAATATGGCTACACCTTC. The encoded protein is CASSPDTAQYGYTF. Looking up the rest from reference TRBV5-6 and TRBJ1-2 gives the full variable domain: DAGVTQSPTHLIKTRGQQVTLRCSPKSGHDTVSWYQQALGQGPQFIFQYYEEEERQRGNFPDRFSGHQFPNYSSELNVNALLLGDSALYLCASSPDTAQYGYTFGSGTRLTVV.

As to this clone: Additional DNA sequences in this sample encode the identical CDR3. The gene calls are TRBV2 and TRBJ1-1; tentatively, D is TRBD1 (6 bases). The V and J ends lost 3 bases and 4 bases respectively, with 9 bases between them. In germline, CDR1 is SNHLY, CDR2 FYNNEI. The CDR3 sequence is 13 residues long. The CDR3 nucleotides are TGTGCCAGCAGTGACAGGGGAAGCACTGAAGCTTTCTTT. Translating gives CASSDRGSTEAFF.

The chain combines TRBV4-2 with TRBJ2-3; 9 nucleotides line up with TRBD2. V was clipped by 0 bases and J by 5 bases; unmatched bases: 6. The CDR3 extends over 16 amino acids. Germline V gene sequence: CDR1 LGHNA, CDR2 YNFKEQ. The CDR3 DNA is TGTGCCAGCAGCCAAGACGAGCGGGGGGTAAGAGATACGCAGTATTTT. As protein: CASSQDERGVRDTQYF.

This clone was recorded once. The chain combines TRBV15 with TRBJ2-1; 9 bases map to TRBD2. The CDR3 length is 15 residues. Per germline, CDR1 LNHNV and CDR2 YYDKDF (reference sequence). The junction had 9 bases not matched to a gene; V was cut back by 8 bases and J by 4 bases. CDR3 DNA sequence: TGTGCCACCGCCCTTACTAGCGGGTCGTACAATGAGCAGTTCTTC. As protein: CATALTSGSYNEQFF.

The J gene is TRBJ2-2, the V gene TRBV25-1; D not certain. Trimming removed 1 base from V and 2 bases from J, with 8 bases in between. CDR1 is MGHDK, CDR2 SYGVNS, per germline. The CDR3 runs 15 residues. CDR3 region: CASSEFTSNTGELFF. The CDR3 DNA reads as TGTGCCAGCAGTGAATTTACTTCTAACACCGGGGAGCTGTTTTTT.